The 27 T cell receptor beta chains in this list originate from one sample, sequenced in a study of T-cell reconstitution after alpha-beta-depleted transplantation in children. Using unique molecular identifiers, the investigators prepared the TCRbeta library. TCRdb independently ran MiXCR on the PCR reads; one entry per CDR3 protein. Of 230,000 or so distinct CDR3 sequences in the sample, around 11% were seen once. The input for sequencing was PBMCs from the stem cell graft donor, taken from the stem cell graft. These receptors originate from a human donor who donated a stem cell graft to a child with acute lymphoblastic leukemia.

The J gene is TRBJ2-7, the V gene TRBV5-4; D perhaps matches TRBD2 (5 bases). This CDR3 contains 12 residues. V lost 1 base and J 7 bases, leaving 9 bases between the germline ends. From germline, CDR1 is SGHNT and CDR2 YYREEE (reference sequence). The CDR3 reads CASSLRPGEQYF. CDR3 coding DNA: TGTGCCAGCAGCTTGCGCCCGGGAGAGCAGTACTTC. Based on the CDR3 plus reference TRBV5-4 and TRBJ2-7, the full variable domain is ETGVTQSPTHLIKTRGQQVTLRCSSQSGHNTVSWYQQALGQGPQFIFQYYREEENGRGNFPPRFSGLQFPNYSSELNVNALELDDSALYLCASSLRPGEQYFGPGTRLTVT.

This clonotype was detected many times. The rearrangement links TRBV7-2 to TRBJ1-2; the match to TRBD1 covers 7 bases. The CDR3 is 15 amino acids. Germline V gives CDR1 SGHTA, CDR2 FQGNSA. Trimming removed 5 bases from V and 2 bases from J; junction bases left unmatched: 8. CDR3 amino acids: CASSKRTGGNYGYTF. Written as DNA, the CDR3 is TGTGCCAGCAGCAAACGGACAGGTGGCAACTATGGCTACACCTTC.

This clonotype was detected many times. The V and J genes are TRBV4-1 and TRBJ2-2, with 8 bases that match TRBD1. Germline assignment: CDR1 MGHRA and CDR2 YSYEKL. Losses at the gene ends were 2 bases for V and 5 bases for J; bases not matched to a gene: 4. The CDR3 has 15 amino acids. CDR3 region: CASSQRTGKTGELFF. In DNA, the CDR3 is TGCGCCAGCAGCCAACGGACAGGGAAAACCGGGGAGCTGTTTTTT.

This clonotype was counted ten times or more. The rearrangement joins TRBV6-1 to TRBJ2-7, with 14 bases lining up with TRBD2. CDR1 and CDR2 from the germline V gene are MNHNS and SASEGT. The CDR3 has 16 amino acids. V lost 6 bases and J lost 5; bases outside the gene matches: 9. The CDR3 DNA reads as TGTGCCAGCAGCCGGGGACTAGCGGGAGATTCGGACGAGCAGTACTTC. It is translated as CASSRGLAGDSDEQYF.

This clonotype was detected many times. The chain links TRBV15 to TRBJ2-3, with 8 bases lining up with TRBD1. V dropped 3 bases and J dropped 10; count of bases not matched to a gene: 15. This CDR3 is built from 16 residues. Germline values: CDR1 LNHNV, CDR2 YYDKDF (reference sequence). CDR3 amino acids: CATSSRRDRPLRAQYF. The CDR3 DNA follows: TGTGCCACCAGCAGTCGCCGGGACAGGCCACTGAGGGCGCAGTATTTT.

This clonotype was picked up a small number of times. The chain combines TRBV5-6 with TRBJ2-2; TRBD1 matches 9 bases. The germline V gene encodes CDR1 SGHDT and CDR2 YYEEEE. The CDR3 is 15 residues long. Trimming cost V 4 bases and J 6 bases; bases outside gene matches: 7. The CDR3 sequence: CASSAGTGRPGELFF. The CDR3, as DNA: TGTGCCAGCAGCGCCGGGACAGGGAGGCCCGGGGAGCTGTTTTTT. The whole variable domain, filled in from reference TRBV5-6 and TRBJ2-2, reads DAGVTQSPTHLIKTRGQQVTLRCSPKSGHDTVSWYQQALGQGPQFIFQYYEEEERQRGNFPDRFSGHQFPNYSSELNVNALLLGDSALYLCASSAGTGRPGELFFGEGSRLTVL.

The chain recombines TRBV6-5 with TRBJ1-1; no clear D gene. Trimming shortened V by 5 bases and J by 4 bases, and 11 bases separated the two germline ends. Germline CDR1 is MNHEY and CDR2 is SVGAGI. This CDR3 region has 13 residues. CDR3 coding DNA: TGTGCCAGCAGTAACGAGGTGGGCACTGAAGCTTTCTTT. This translates into CASSNEVGTEAFF.

This clonotype was found many times. The chain links TRBV7-9 to TRBJ2-2, with D possibly TRBD1 on 5 matching bases. The V and J ends lost 4 bases and 0 bases respectively, with 9 bases between them. CDR1 is SEHNR and CDR2 is FQNEAQ in the germline V gene (reference sequence). CDR3 length: 15 amino acids. The CDR3 loop is CASSSRVTNTGELFF. In nucleotides, the CDR3 is TGTGCCAGCAGCTCCAGGGTAACGAACACCGGGGAGCTGTTTTTT. Full variable domain (remainder filled in from reference TRBV7-9 and TRBJ2-2): DTGVSQNPRHKITKRGQNVTFRCDPISEHNRLYWYRQTLGQGPEFLTYFQNEAQLEKSRLLSDRFSAERPKGSFSTLEIQRTEQGDSAMYLCASSSRVTNTGELFFGEGSRLTVL.

In this sample, this clonotype turned up many times. The rearrangement joins TRBV13 to TRBJ2-1; D possibly corresponds to TRBD2 (6 bases). V was trimmed by 8 bases and J by 10 bases, leaving 9 bases between them. The CDR3 contains 10 residues. Germline V gene data show CDR1 as PRHDT and CDR2 as FYEKMQ (reference sequence). The CDR3 coding sequence is TGTGCCAGCGGAGGAGGGGAGCAGTTCTTC. Translating it yields CASGGGEQFF.

This clonotype was seen ten or more times. The V call is TRBV29-1, the J call TRBJ2-7; 11 nucleotides line up with TRBD2. V gave up 7 bases and J gave up 6 bases; unmatched junction bases: 8. CDR3 length equals 13 residues. In germline, CDR1 is SQVTM, CDR2 ANQGSEA. DNA of the CDR3: TGCAGCGCGAGTGGGACTAGCGGTGGCGAGCAGTACTTC. This sequence encodes CSASGTSGGEQYF.

This clonotype was counted at least ten times. J is TRBJ1-2 and V is TRBV28, with D possibly TRBD1 on 6 matching bases. V lost 4 bases and J lost 2, with 14 bases in between. From germline, CDR1 is MDHEN and CDR2 SYDVKM. This CDR3 has 15 residues. CDR3: CASSSGQWENYGYTF. CDR3 nucleotides: TGTGCCAGCAGTTCCGGACAGTGGGAGAACTATGGCTACACCTTC.

This clonotype was seen repeatedly, ten times or more. The V and J genes are TRBV6-5 and TRBJ1-3; D may be TRBD1 (6 bases). The CDR3 runs to 14 residues. V lost 2 bases and J lost 4, with 9 bases in between. The germline V gene has CDR1 MNHEY and CDR2 SVGAGI. The CDR3 reads CASSYRGSGNTIYF. DNA of the CDR3: TGTGCCAGCAGTTACAGGGGGTCCGGAAACACCATATATTTT.

This clonotype appeared many times. The chain employs TRBV11-2 and TRBJ2-5; D is perhaps TRBD1 (5 bases). V lost 0 bases, J lost 4 bases, and 9 bases lay in between. The CDR3 spans 14 residues. Germline V gene sequence: CDR1 SGHAT, CDR2 FQNNGV. In DNA, the CDR3 is TGTGCCAGCAGCTTAGAACCTAGGGGAGAGACCCAGTACTTC. Encoded protein: CASSLEPRGETQYF.

The table lists this clonotype with many counts. V gene TRBV5-5 combines with J gene TRBJ2-7, with D unresolved. The V end was cut by 5 bases, the J end by 4 bases, with 7 bases between. Germline V lookup: CDR1 SGHKS, CDR2 YYEKEE (reference sequence). CDR3 length: 11 amino acids. This CDR3 reads CASSSQYEQYF. The CDR3 DNA is TGTGCCAGCAGTTCTCAATACGAGCAGTACTTC.

This clonotype has at least ten counts. The chain links TRBV29-1 to TRBJ1-1; 10 bases fit TRBD1. The CDR3 has 13 residues. Germline V gene data show CDR1 as SQVTM and CDR2 as ANQGSEA. The V segment lost 5 bases and the J segment 5 bases; nucleotides outside the gene matches: 5. The CDR3 DNA follows: TGCAGCGTTCAGGGACAGGGGAGGACTGAAGCTTTCTTT. It encodes CSVQGQGRTEAFF.

This clonotype was seen repeatedly, ten times or more. V and J are TRBV15 and TRBJ2-3; D assignment may be TRBD1 or TRBD2 (6 bases each). This CDR3 has 16 amino acids. V was pared by 0 bases and J by 0 bases, with 10 bases between. From germline, CDR1 is LNHNV and CDR2 YYDKDF (reference sequence). The CDR3 sequence: CATSRDKGGSTDTQYF. The CDR3 nucleotides are TGTGCCACCAGCAGAGATAAGGGGGGCAGCACAGATACGCAGTATTTT.

A few counts support this clonotype. The chain uses TRBV7-6 and TRBJ2-5; TRBD2 is a possible D gene (6 bases). The CDR3 has 16 amino acids. Germline CDR1 is SGHVS and CDR2 is FNYEAQ. V was clipped by 5 bases and J by 1 base, with 17 bases between them. The CDR3 sequence is CASSLGTRGLQETQYF. The CDR3 DNA reads TGTGCCAGCAGCCTCGGCACGAGGGGACTCCAAGAGACCCAGTACTTC.

This clonotype came up many times. The V call is TRBV9, the J call TRBJ2-7; D is ambiguous. The CDR3 length is 13 residues. Trimming shortened V by 0 bases and J by 7 bases, and 11 bases separated the two germline ends. Germline CDR1 SGDLS, CDR2 YYNGEE. The CDR3 sequence: CASSVDGVNEQYF. Here the CDR3 DNA reads TGTGCCAGCAGCGTAGATGGGGTTAATGAGCAGTACTTC.

The V and J genes are TRBV4-3 and TRBJ2-7; 7 positions agree with TRBD1. Losses at the gene ends were 4 bases for V and 2 bases for J; bases not matched to a gene: 5. The CDR3 has 14 residues. Per the germline V gene, CDR1 is LGHNA and CDR2 is YSLEER. The chain's CDR3 is CASSPRTGAYEQYF. The CDR3 DNA follows: TGCGCCAGCAGCCCGCGGACAGGAGCCTACGAGCAGTACTTC.

This clonotype was detected many times. This chain joins TRBV11-2 and TRBJ1-2; D is unclear. Trimming removed 1 base from V and 1 base from J, with 13 bases in between. From germline, CDR1 is SGHAT and CDR2 FQNNGV. The CDR3 is 16 amino acids. CDR3 in amino acids: CASSLAGWLDNYGYTF. CDR3 bases: TGTGCCAGCAGCTTAGCGGGGTGGTTGGATAACTATGGCTACACCTTC.

Remarks on this clonotype: The junction differs from germline at one of its ends, possibly a read error. This chain connects TRBV29-1 to TRBJ1-1; D is perhaps TRBD1 (5 bases). Germline V lookup: CDR1 SQVTM, CDR2 ANQGSEA. The CDR3 extends over 13 amino acids. The CDR3 reads CSVDFGGNTESFF. CDR3 DNA sequence: TGCAGCGTTGACTTCGGGGGGAACACTGAATCTTTCTTT.

This clonotype was seen ten or more times. V is TRBV5-1 and J is TRBJ1-1; no definite D call. The germline CDR1 and CDR2 sequences are SGHRS and YFSETQ. V dropped 0 bases and J dropped 0 bases, with 9 bases sitting between them. CDR3 length equals 15 residues. The CDR3 DNA reads as TGCGCCAGCAGCTTGGCTTCAGGAATGAACACTGAAGCTTTCTTT. It specifies CASSLASGMNTEAFF.

The table lists this clonotype with many counts. At one boundary the junction diverges from the germline segment, which might be a read error. J is TRBJ2-1 and V is TRBV5-1; weak D call: TRBD1 (6 bases). This CDR3 has 12 residues. Germline V gene data show CDR1 as SGHRS and CDR2 as YFSETQ. CDR3 sequence: CASSLGTRGAIF. DNA for the CDR3: TGCGCCAGCAGCTTGGGAACCAGGGGCGCGATCTTC. The whole variable domain, remainder taken from reference TRBV5-1 and TRBJ2-1, is KAGVTQTPRYLIKTRGQQVTLSCSPISGHRSVSWYQQTPGQGLQFLFEYFSETQRNKGNFPGRFSGRQFSNSRSEMNVSTLELGDSALYLCASSLGTRGAIFGPGTRLTVL.

The V gene is TRBV30, the J gene TRBJ1-1; TRBD1 is a possible D gene (6 bases). V was pared by 3 bases and J by 8 bases, with 22 bases between. This CDR3 has 15 residues. CDR1 and CDR2 (germline): GTSNPN, SVGIG (reference sequence). CDR3 region: CAWRDKGGGSWEAFF. CDR3 bases: TGTGCCTGGAGGGACAAAGGGGGGGGATCTTGGGAAGCTTTCTTT.

Comments on this clonotype: A read error is possible here, since a much larger clone lies one base away. In DNA form, the CDR3 reads TGTGCCAGCAGTTTATGGAGAATACCCTCTTACGAGCAGTACTTC. It yields the protein CASSLWRIPSYEQYF. The J gene is TRBJ2-7, the V gene TRBV28; no clear D. This CDR3 has 15 amino acids. The V gene's germline CDR1 is MDHEN and CDR2 SYDVKM. Trimming took 0 bases from V and 4 from J, leaving 13 bases between them.

This clonotype was counted at least ten times. The chain links TRBV7-8 to TRBJ2-2; maybe TRBD1 (5 bases). The CDR3 covers 15 residues. Deletions cut 5 bases from V and 1 base from J, with 11 bases between. Germline V gives CDR1 SGHVS, CDR2 FQNEAQ. The DNA for the CDR3 is TGTGCCAGCAGCAGGGGAACACAGAACACCGGGGAGCTGTTTTTT. It yields the protein CASSRGTQNTGELFF.

This clonotype was detected many times. J is TRBJ2-4 and V is TRBV5-1; D gene ambiguous. Germline V lookup: CDR1 SGHRS, CDR2 YFSETQ. V was shortened by 0 bases and J by 0 bases, with 10 bases between the two germline ends. This CDR3 comprises 16 residues. The CDR3 here is CASSLGLRLAKNIQYF. Written as DNA, the CDR3 is TGCGCCAGCAGCTTGGGTCTCCGTTTAGCCAAAAACATTCAGTACTTC.